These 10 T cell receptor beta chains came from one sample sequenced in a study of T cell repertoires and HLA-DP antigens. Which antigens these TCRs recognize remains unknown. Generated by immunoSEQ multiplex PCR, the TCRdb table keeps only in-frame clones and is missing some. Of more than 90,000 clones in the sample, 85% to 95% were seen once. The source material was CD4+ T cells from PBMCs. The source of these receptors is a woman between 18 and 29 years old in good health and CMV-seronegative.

CDR3 DNA: TGTGCCAGCAGCTTGGGAGGAGGGACAGGCGAGCAGTACTTC. Residues: CASSLGGGTGEQYF. The genes are TRBV7-9 and TRBJ2-7; 8 nucleotides match TRBD1. There are 14 residues in the CDR3. From germline, CDR1 is SEHNR and CDR2 FQNEAQ (reference sequence). V was pared by 3 bases and J by 6 bases, with 7 bases of the junction left unmatched.

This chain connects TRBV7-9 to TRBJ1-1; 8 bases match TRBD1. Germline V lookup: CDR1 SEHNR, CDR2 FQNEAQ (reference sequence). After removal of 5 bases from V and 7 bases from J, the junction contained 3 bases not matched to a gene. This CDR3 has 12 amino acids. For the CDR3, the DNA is TGTGCCAGCAGCCACGGACAGGGTGAAGCTTTCTTT. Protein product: CASSHGQGEAFF.

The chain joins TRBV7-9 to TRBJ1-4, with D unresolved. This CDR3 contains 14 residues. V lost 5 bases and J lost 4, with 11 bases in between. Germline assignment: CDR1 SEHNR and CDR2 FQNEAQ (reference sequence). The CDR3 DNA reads TGTGCCAGCAGCCACTCCGGAGTTAATGAAAAACTGTTTTTT. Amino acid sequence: CASSHSGVNEKLFF.

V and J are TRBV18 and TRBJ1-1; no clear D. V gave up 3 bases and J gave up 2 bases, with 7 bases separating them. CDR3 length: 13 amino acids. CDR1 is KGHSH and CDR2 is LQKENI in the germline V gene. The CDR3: CASSPPGNTEAFF. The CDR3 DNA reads TGTGCCAGCTCACCCCCCGGTAACACTGAAGCTTTCTTT.

CDR3 DNA: TGTGCCAGCGGCGTACAGGGGTTGGCGACCCAGTACTTC. It encodes CASGVQGLATQYF. V is TRBV28 and J is TRBJ2-5; TRBD1 matches 7 bases. Per the germline V gene, CDR1 is MDHEN and CDR2 is SYDVKM. The V gene end was trimmed by 8 bases and the J gene end by 7 bases; junction bases not matched to a gene: 10. The CDR3 runs 13 residues.

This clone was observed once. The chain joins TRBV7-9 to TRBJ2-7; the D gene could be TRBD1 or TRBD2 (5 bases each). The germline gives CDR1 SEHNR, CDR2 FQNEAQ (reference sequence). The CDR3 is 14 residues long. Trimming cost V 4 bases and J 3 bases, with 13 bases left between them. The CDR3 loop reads CASSYLGPIYEQYF. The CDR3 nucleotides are TGTGCCAGCAGCTACTTGGGACCGATCTACGAGCAGTACTTC. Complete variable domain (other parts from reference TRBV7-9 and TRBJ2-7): DTGVSQNPRHKITKRGQNVTFRCDPISEHNRLYWYRQTLGQGPEFLTYFQNEAQLEKSRLLSDRFSAERPKGSFSTLEIQRTEQGDSAMYLCASSYLGPIYEQYFGPGTRLTVT.

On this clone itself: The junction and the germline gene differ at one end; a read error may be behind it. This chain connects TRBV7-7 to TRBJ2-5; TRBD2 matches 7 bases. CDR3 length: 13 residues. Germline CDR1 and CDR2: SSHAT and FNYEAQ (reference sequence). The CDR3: CASSPAGLETQYF. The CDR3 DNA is TGTGCTAGCAGCCCAGCGGGGCTGGAGACCCAGTACTTC.

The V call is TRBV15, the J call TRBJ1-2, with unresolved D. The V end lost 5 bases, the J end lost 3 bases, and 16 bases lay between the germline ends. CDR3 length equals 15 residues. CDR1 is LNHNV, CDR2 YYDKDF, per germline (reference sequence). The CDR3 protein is CATSPRAGVDYGYTF. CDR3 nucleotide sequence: TGTGCCACCAGCCCCCGAGCCGGGGTCGACTATGGCTACACCTTC.

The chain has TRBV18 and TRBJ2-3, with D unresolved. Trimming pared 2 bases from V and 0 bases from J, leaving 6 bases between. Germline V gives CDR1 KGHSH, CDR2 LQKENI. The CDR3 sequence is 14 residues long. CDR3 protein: CASSPRYSTDTQYF. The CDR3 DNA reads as TGTGCCAGCTCACCAAGGTATAGCACAGATACGCAGTATTTT.

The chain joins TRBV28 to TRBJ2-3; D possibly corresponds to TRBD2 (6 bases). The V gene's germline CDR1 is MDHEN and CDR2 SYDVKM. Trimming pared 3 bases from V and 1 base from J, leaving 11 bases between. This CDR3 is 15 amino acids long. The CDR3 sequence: CASSFGGVGTDTQYF. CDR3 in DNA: TGTGCCAGCAGTTTCGGCGGGGTTGGCACAGATACGCAGTATTTT.